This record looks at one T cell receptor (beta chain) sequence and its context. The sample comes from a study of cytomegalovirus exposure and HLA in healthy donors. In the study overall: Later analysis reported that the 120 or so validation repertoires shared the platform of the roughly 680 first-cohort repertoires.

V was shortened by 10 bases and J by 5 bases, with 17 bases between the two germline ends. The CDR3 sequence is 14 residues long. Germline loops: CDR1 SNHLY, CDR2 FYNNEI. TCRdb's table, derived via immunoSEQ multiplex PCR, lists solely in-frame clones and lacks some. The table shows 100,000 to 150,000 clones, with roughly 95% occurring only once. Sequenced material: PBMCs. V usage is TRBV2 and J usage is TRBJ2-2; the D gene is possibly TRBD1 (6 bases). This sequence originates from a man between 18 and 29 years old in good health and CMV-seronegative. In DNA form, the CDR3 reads TGTGCCACCTACAAACAAACAGGGACCGGGGAGCTGTTTTTT. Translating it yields CATYKQTGTGELFF.